This is a list of T cell receptor beta chains from one sample in a study of human T cells and chemical hapten exposure. Each CDR3 protein is one row after TCRdb ran MiXCR on the RACE reads. The table records about 110,000 distinct CDR3 sequences, more than 7% of them present only once. The sequencing used whole blood, collected in connection with sensitization to the hapten diphenylcyclopropenone (DPC). All receptors derive from a middle-aged woman with alopecia areata. Some clones in this sample may be carry-over from other donors' samples. Each CDR3 is given with its conserved first and last residue. Fields, in order: J gene, D gene, V gene, CDR3 length, clone size, CDR3 protein, CDR3 DNA. The D gene is left open where the match is weak. Clone size is shown for a subset of rows, as once, few, many or a class of expanded clone.

j_call: TRBJ2-1; d_call: TRBD2; v_call: TRBV30; cdr3_length: 13; clone_size: many; cdr3_aa: CAWTGTSGNEQFF; cdr3_nt: TGTGCCTGGACCGGGACTAGCGGCAATGAGCAGTTCTTC
j_call: TRBJ1-6; d_call: -; v_call: TRBV4-3; cdr3_length: 14; clone_size: -; cdr3_aa: CASSQDRESSPLHF; cdr3_nt: TGCGCCAGCAGCCAAGACAGGGAGAGTTCACCCCTCCACTTT
j_call: TRBJ2-6; d_call: -; v_call: TRBV2; cdr3_length: 17; clone_size: -; cdr3_aa: CASSEEGPSSGANVLTF; cdr3_nt: TGTGCCAGCAGTGAAGAGGGGCCGAGCTCTGGGGCCAACGTCCTGACTTTC
j_call: TRBJ2-7; d_call: TRBD1; v_call: TRBV7-2; cdr3_length: 13; clone_size: few; cdr3_aa: CASSSGTGGRQYF; cdr3_nt: TGTGCCAGCAGCTCCGGGACAGGGGGGAGGCAGTACTTC
j_call: TRBJ2-2; d_call: -; v_call: TRBV12-3/TRBV12-4; cdr3_length: 13; clone_size: -; cdr3_aa: CASSLWGSGELFF; cdr3_nt: TGTGCCAGCAGTTTGTGGGGTTCCGGGGAGCTGTTTTTT
j_call: TRBJ1-3; d_call: TRBD1; v_call: TRBV10-2; cdr3_length: 20; clone_size: few; cdr3_aa: CASRVTGTGGSPLSGNTIYF; cdr3_nt: TGCGCCAGCAGAGTGACCGGGACAGGGGGGTCTCCGCTCTCTGGAAACACCATATATTTT
j_call: TRBJ2-3; d_call: TRBD2; v_call: TRBV6-1; cdr3_length: 15; clone_size: many; cdr3_aa: CASSVLAGGTDTQYF; cdr3_nt: TGTGCCAGCAGTGTGCTAGCGGGGGGAACAGATACGCAGTATTTT
j_call: TRBJ1-5; d_call: TRBD1; v_call: TRBV20-1; cdr3_length: 15; clone_size: many; cdr3_aa: CSARDIQGRNQPQHF; cdr3_nt: TGCAGTGCTAGAGATATACAGGGGAGGAATCAGCCCCAGCATTTT
j_call: TRBJ2-2; d_call: -; v_call: TRBV7-9; cdr3_length: 14; clone_size: many; cdr3_aa: CASRRDINTGELFF; cdr3_nt: TGTGCCAGCAGGCGGGACATTAACACCGGGGAGCTGTTTTTT
j_call: TRBJ2-7; d_call: -; v_call: TRBV28; cdr3_length: 12; clone_size: -; cdr3_aa: CASSGQSYEQYF; cdr3_nt: TGTGCCAGCAGTGGACAGTCCTACGAGCAGTACTTC